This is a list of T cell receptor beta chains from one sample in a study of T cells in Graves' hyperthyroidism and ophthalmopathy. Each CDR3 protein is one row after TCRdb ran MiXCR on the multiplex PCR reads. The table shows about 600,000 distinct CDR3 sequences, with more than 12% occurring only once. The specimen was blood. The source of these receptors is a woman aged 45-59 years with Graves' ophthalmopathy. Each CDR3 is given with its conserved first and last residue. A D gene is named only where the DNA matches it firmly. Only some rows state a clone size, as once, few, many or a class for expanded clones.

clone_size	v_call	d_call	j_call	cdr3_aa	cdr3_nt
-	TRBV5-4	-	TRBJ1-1	CASSLVPHNTEAFF	TGTGCCAGCAGCTTGGTTCCGCACAACACTGAAGCTTTCTTT
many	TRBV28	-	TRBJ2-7	CASNIIGGFYEQYF	TGTGCCAGCAATATTATCGGCGGATTCTACGAGCAGTACTTC
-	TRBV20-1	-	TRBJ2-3	CSARDQYRESTDTQYF	TGCAGTGCTAGAGATCAGTACCGGGAGAGCACAGATACGCAGTATTTT
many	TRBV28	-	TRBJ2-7	CASSLGQAIYEQYF	TGTGCCAGCAGTTTAGGTCAGGCCATCTACGAGCAGTACTTC
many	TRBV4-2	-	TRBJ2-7	CASSPTGTSSYEQYF	TGTGCCAGCAGCCCGACCGGGACATCAAGCTACGAGCAGTACTTC
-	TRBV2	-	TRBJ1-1	CASSAGRWDTNTEAFF	TGTGCCAGCAGCGCAGGGCGGTGGGACACGAACACTGAAGCTTTCTTT
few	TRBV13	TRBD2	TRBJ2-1	CASSLGAGVGNEQFF	TGTGCCAGCAGCTTAGGGGCGGGAGTAGGGAATGAGCAGTTCTTC
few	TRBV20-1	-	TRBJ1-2	CSVVGAGGYTF	TGCAGTGTAGTGGGGGCAGGTGGCTACACCTTC
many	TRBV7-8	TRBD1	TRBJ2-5	CASSLATTGGTETQYF	TGTGCCAGCAGCTTAGCGACCACAGGGGGGACAGAGACCCAGTACTTC
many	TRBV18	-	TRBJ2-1	CASLGLGSYNEQFF	TGTGCCAGCTTGGGACTGGGGTCCTACAATGAGCAGTTCTTC
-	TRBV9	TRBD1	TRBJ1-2	CASSGQGPF	TGTGCCAGCAGCGGACAGGGCCCCTTC
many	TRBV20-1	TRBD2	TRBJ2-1	CSARSLAGGKSSYNEQFF	TGCAGTGCTAGAAGTCTAGCGGGAGGAAAAAGCTCCTACAATGAGCAGTTCTTC
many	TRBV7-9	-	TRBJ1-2	CASSRSGTANYGYTF	TGTGCCAGCAGCCGTAGTGGGACGGCTAACTATGGCTACACCTTC
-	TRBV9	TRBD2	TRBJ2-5	CASSVATSGYQETQYF	TGTGCCAGCAGCGTAGCAACTAGCGGGTACCAAGAGACCCAGTACTTC
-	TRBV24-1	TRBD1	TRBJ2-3	CATSDRSGTGIRGTQYF	TGTGCCACCAGTGACCGGTCAGGGACAGGGATCCGGGGTACGCAGTATTTT
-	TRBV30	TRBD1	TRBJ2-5	CAWSETGGLETQYF	TGTGCCTGGAGTGAGACAGGGGGATTGGAGACCCAGTACTTC
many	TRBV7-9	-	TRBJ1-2	CASRLDGYTF	TGTGCCAGCAGATTAGATGGCTACACCTTC
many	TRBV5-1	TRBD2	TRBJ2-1	CASSLGRLAGDNEQFF	TGCGCCAGCAGCTTGGGCCGTCTAGCGGGAGACAATGAGCAGTTCTTC
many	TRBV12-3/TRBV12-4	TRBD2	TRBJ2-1	CASSLSGRAGWDEQFF	TGTGCCAGCAGTTTAAGCGGGAGGGCCGGGTGGGATGAGCAGTTCTTC
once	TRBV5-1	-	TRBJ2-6	CASSLAYLGGGANVLTF	TGCGCCAGCAGCTTGGCCTATCTGGGCGGTGGGGCCAACGTCCTGACTTTC
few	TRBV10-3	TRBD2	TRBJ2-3	CAISEWEGRHTQYF	TGTGCCATCAGTGAGTGGGAGGGCCGACATACGCAGTATTTT
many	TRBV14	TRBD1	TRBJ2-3	CASSQEDRDRAFTDTQYF	TGTGCCAGCAGCCAAGAAGATAGGGACAGGGCTTTCACAGATACGCAGTATTTT
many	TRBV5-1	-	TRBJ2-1	CASSFFPLGGSIPSEQFF	TGCGCCAGCAGCTTTTTCCCTTTAGGGGGGAGTATCCCCAGTGAGCAGTTCTTC
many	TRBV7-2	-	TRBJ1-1	CASSLVQGAEAFF	TGTGCCAGCAGCTTAGTTCAGGGCGCTGAAGCTTTCTTT
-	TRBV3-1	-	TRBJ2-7	CASQGGSTYEQYF	TGTGCCTCCCAGGGGGGATCTACCTACGAGCAGTACTTC
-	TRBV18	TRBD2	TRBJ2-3	CASSPPTGGRADTQYF	TGTGCCAGCTCACCACCGACGGGAGGTCGCGCAGATACGCAGTATTTT
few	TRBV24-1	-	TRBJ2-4	CASQGTNNIQYF	TGTGCCTCACAAGGGACAAATAACATTCAGTACTTC
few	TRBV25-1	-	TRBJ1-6	CASSELGGVSSPLHF	TGTGCCAGCAGTGAATTAGGAGGGGTGAGTTCACCCCTCCACTTT
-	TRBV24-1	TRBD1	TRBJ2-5	CATGGTGWKETQYF	TGTGCCACGGGAGGGACAGGGTGGAAAGAGACCCAGTACTTC
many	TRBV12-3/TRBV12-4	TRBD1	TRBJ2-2	CASRAQGALSGELFF	TGTGCCAGCAGGGCACAGGGGGCGTTATCCGGGGAGCTGTTTTTT
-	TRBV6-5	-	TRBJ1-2	CASSYEGGQGYGYTF	TGTGCCAGCAGTTACGAGGGGGGGCAGGGCTATGGCTACACCTTC
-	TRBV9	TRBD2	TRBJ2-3	CASSSGLAGPITDTQYF	TGTGCCAGCAGCTCAGGACTAGCGGGACCCATCACAGATACGCAGTATTTT
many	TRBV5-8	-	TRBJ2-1	CASSGILDPSYNEQFF	TGTGCCAGCAGCGGCATTCTCGACCCCTCCTACAATGAGCAGTTCTTC
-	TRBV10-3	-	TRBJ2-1	CAITDSYNEQFF	TGTGCCATCACGGACAGTTACAATGAGCAGTTCTTC
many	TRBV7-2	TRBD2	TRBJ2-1	CASSSRTSGRRNEQFF	TGTGCCAGCAGCTCCCGGACTAGCGGGAGGAGAAATGAGCAGTTCTTC
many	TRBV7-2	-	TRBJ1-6	CASSLVPEINSPLHF	TGTGCCAGCAGCTTAGTTCCAGAAATTAATTCACCCCTCCACTTT
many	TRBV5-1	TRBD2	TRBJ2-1	CASSPGGGSLRDEQFF	TGCGCCAGCAGCCCCGGGGGGGGCTCCCTGCGCGATGAGCAGTTCTTC
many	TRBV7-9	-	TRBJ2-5	CASSLAPRRGETQYF	TGTGCCAGCAGCTTAGCGCCCCGGAGGGGAGAGACCCAGTACTTC
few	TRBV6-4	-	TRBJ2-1	CASRGHSSYNEQFF	TGTGCCAGCCGAGGACACAGCTCCTACAATGAGCAGTTCTTC
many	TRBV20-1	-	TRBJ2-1	CSARITAGTNNNEQFF	TGCAGTGCTAGAATCACCGCCGGGACCAATAACAATGAGCAGTTCTTC
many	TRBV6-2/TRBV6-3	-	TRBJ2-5	CASSYSMVGLQETQYF	TGTGCCAGCAGTTACTCGATGGTCGGGTTACAAGAGACCCAGTACTTC
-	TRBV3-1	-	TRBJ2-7	CASSQDRPSAYYEQYF	TGTGCCAGCAGCCAAGATAGGCCTAGCGCGTACTACGAGCAGTACTTC
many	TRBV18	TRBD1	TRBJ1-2	CASSPGTGGYGYTF	TGTGCCAGCTCACCGGGGACAGGGGGCTATGGCTACACCTTC
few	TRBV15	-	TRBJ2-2	CATNKLRGTGELFF	TGTGCCACCAACAAGCTACGGGGCACCGGGGAGCTGTTTTTT
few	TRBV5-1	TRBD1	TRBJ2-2	CASRSGQGRTGELFF	TGCGCCAGCAGATCCGGACAGGGAAGGACCGGGGAGCTGTTTTTT
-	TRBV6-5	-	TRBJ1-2	CASSYSGGDGYTF	TGTGCCAGCAGTTACTCGGGAGGGGATGGCTACACCTTC
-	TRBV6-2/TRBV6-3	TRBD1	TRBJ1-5	CASSQTRTWTGGARGDQPQHF	TGTGCCAGCAGTCAAACCCGTACTTGGACAGGGGGCGCGAGAGGCGATCAGCCCCAGCATTTT
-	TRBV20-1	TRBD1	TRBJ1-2	CSARDRDSSGYTF	TGCAGTGCAAGGGACAGGGATAGTTCTGGCTACACCTTC
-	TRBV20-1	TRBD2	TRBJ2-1	CSASFTLAGAINEQFF	TGCAGTGCTAGTTTCACACTAGCGGGAGCAATAAATGAGCAGTTCTTC
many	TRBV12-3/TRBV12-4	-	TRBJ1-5	CASSLPRASQPQHF	TGTGCCAGCAGTTTACCCAGGGCAAGTCAGCCCCAGCATTTT
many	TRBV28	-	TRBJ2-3	CASILGAGGWRELSTDTQYF	TGTGCCAGCATCCTAGGGGCAGGGGGCTGGCGGGAGCTTAGCACAGATACGCAGTATTTT
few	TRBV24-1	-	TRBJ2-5	CATSEAGAHQETQYF	TGTGCCACCAGTGAGGCAGGGGCGCACCAAGAGACCCAGTACTTC
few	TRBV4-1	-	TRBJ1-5	CASSPREGDQPQHF	TGCGCCAGCAGCCCCCGTGAGGGGGATCAGCCCCAGCATTTT
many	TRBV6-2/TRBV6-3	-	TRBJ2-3	CASSPNRVEMWLGSSNTDTQYF	TGTGCCAGCAGTCCCAACAGGGTTGAGATGTGGCTGGGCTCGTCCAACACAGATACGCAGTATTTT
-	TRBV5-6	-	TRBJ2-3	CASSLLRHRTDTQYF	TGTGCCAGCAGCTTGCTGCGACACCGCACAGATACGCAGTATTTT
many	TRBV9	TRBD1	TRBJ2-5	CASSPAGTGVQETQYF	TGTGCCAGCTCCCCTGCGGGGACAGGGGTTCAAGAGACCCAGTACTTC